This is a list of T cell receptor beta chains from one sample in a study of shared T cell receptors in the human thymus. Data came from immunoSEQ multiplex PCR; TCRdb stores just in-frame clones and leaves some out. The repertoire includes 500,000 to 850,000 clones, around 87% of them detected once, and roughly 0.0087% sits in the top ten. These data were also filed under a second study, of human thymus T cells.

Sequenced: thymocytes. These receptors came from a boy in the first two years of life with a congenital heart defect. Both conserved end residues are part of each CDR3. D genes are given only for firm matches. Not all rows give a size; the values are once, few, many and, for expanded clones, a class.

d_call | j_call | clone_size | v_call | cdr3_nt | cdr3_aa
TRBD1 | TRBJ1-5 | - | TRBV9 | TGTGCCAGCAGCCCGGGACAGCTTAGCAATCAGCCCCAGCATTTT | CASSPGQLSNQPQHF
TRBD2 | TRBJ2-7 | - | TRBV6-1 | TGTGCCGGGGCTAGCGGGGGGGTCTACGAGCAGTACTTC | CAGASGGVYEQYF
TRBD1 | TRBJ1-1 | - | TRBV18 | TGTGCCAGCTCACCACGACAGGGGGCGGACACTGAAGCTTTCTTT | CASSPRQGADTEAFF
TRBD2 | TRBJ2-1 | - | TRBV7-3 | TGTGCCAGCAGCCTCGGGCTAGCGGAACCCAAAACCTACAATGAGCAGTTCTTC | CASSLGLAEPKTYNEQFF
- | TRBJ2-7 | - | TRBV28 | TGTGCCAGCAGTTCGGGACAGGGTTCCTTCAGCCCAGCGGGAGATGGCTACGAGCAGTACTTC | CASSSGQGSFSPAGDGYEQYF
TRBD2 | TRBJ2-1 | - | TRBV7-6 | TGTGCCAGCAGCCCGGGACTAGCAGAATACAATGAGCAGTTCTTC | CASSPGLAEYNEQFF
TRBD1 | TRBJ1-5 | - | TRBV6-1 | TGTGCCAGCCAGGGGGGTAATCAGCCCCAGCATTTT | CASQGGNQPQHF
- | TRBJ1-5 | - | TRBV19 | TGTGCCAGTAGCCTGGACAGTTCAAATCAGCCCCAGCATTTT | CASSLDSSNQPQHF
- | TRBJ1-1 | - | TRBV19 | TGTGCCAGTAGTCCCAGGGGACATATGAACACTGAAGCTTTCTTT | CASSPRGHMNTEAFF
TRBD2 | TRBJ2-3 | once | TRBV27 | TGTGCCAGCAGTTTAATTGGGACTAGGAGAGATACGCAGTATTTT | CASSLIGTRRDTQYF
- | TRBJ2-2 | - | TRBV9 | TGTGCCAGCAGCCCCCGCTCCGGGAACACCGGGGAGCTGTTTTTT | CASSPRSGNTGELFF
- | TRBJ2-7 | - | TRBV4-1 | TGCGCCAGCAGCCAAGAGGGCAGAGCCTACGAGCAGTACTTC | CASSQEGRAYEQYF
TRBD1 | TRBJ1-5 | once | TRBV6-1 | TGTGCCAGCAGTGGGACAGGGGGGAATCAGCCCCAGCATTTT | CASSGTGGNQPQHF
TRBD2 | TRBJ2-7 | - | TRBV7-2 | TGTGCCAGCAGCTTTTCCCGGGAGGTTTCCTACGAGCAGTACTTC | CASSFSREVSYEQYF
- | TRBJ2-7 | - | TRBV20-1 | TGCAGTGGTCGGACAGCCTACGAGCAGTACTTC | CSGRTAYEQYF
TRBD1 | TRBJ1-5 | - | TRBV2 | TGTGCCAGCAGTTCCCCCGACAGGGATCGGCAGCCCCAGCATTTT | CASSSPDRDRQPQHF
TRBD2 | TRBJ2-4 | - | TRBV6-1 | TGTGCCAGCAGTGAAGGGATGGGACTAGCGGGACTGACAGCCAAAAACATTCAGTACTTC | CASSEGMGLAGLTAKNIQYF
- | TRBJ2-7 | - | TRBV27 | TGTGCCAGCAGTTTATCGATTAGGGGCGAGCAGTACTTC | CASSLSIRGEQYF
- | TRBJ1-2 | - | TRBV10-3 | TGTGCCATCAGTGAATACGGGACAAGCTATGGCTACACCTTC | CAISEYGTSYGYTF
- | TRBJ1-4 | few | TRBV12-5 | TGTGCTAGTGGTTTTGACAGTCTTCTTAATGAAAAACTGTTTTTT | CASGFDSLLNEKLFF
TRBD1 | TRBJ1-5 | - | TRBV25-1 | TGTGCCAGCAGTGATACTACAGGGGGCCGCAATCAGCCCCAGCATTTT | CASSDTTGGRNQPQHF
- | TRBJ2-1 | - | TRBV20-1 | TGCAGTGCTAGAGTGGAGAATGAGCAGTTCTTC | CSARVENEQFF
- | TRBJ1-5 | - | TRBV7-2 | TGTGCCAGCAGCTTAGGTGTGGGGGGTCAGCCCCAGCATTTT | CASSLGVGGQPQHF
- | TRBJ1-5 | - | TRBV19 | TGTGCCAGTAGCAGGGACATCAATCAGCCCCAGCATTTT | CASSRDINQPQHF
TRBD1 | TRBJ2-7 | - | TRBV5-1 | TGCGCCAGCAGCGGGGACAGGGGTTCCTACGAGCAGTACTTC | CASSGDRGSYEQYF
- | TRBJ1-4 | once | TRBV15 | TGTGCCACCAGCAGGAAGAACACCGGGTCAACAACTAATGAAAAACTGTTTTTT | CATSRKNTGSTTNEKLFF
TRBD1 | TRBJ2-3 | - | TRBV27 | TGTGCCAGCAGTTTATCGGGACAGGGTTGGACAGATACGCAGTATTTT | CASSLSGQGWTDTQYF
- | TRBJ1-4 | - | TRBV30 | TGTGCCTTTCGACAGACTGCAACTAATGAAAAACTGTTTTTT | CAFRQTATNEKLFF
TRBD1 | TRBJ2-7 | - | TRBV6-6 | TGTGCCAGCAGCACCTTGAGGACAGGGTCCTACGAGCAGTACTTC | CASSTLRTGSYEQYF
TRBD2 | TRBJ2-6 | - | TRBV27 | TGTGCCAGCAGCACACGGGCGGGAGCGGATGGGGCCAACGTCCTGACTTTC | CASSTRAGADGANVLTF
TRBD2 | TRBJ2-3 | - | TRBV9 | TGTGCCAGCAGCGTAGAAGTAGCGGGGGGCTCTAGCACAGATACGCAGTATTTT | CASSVEVAGGSSTDTQYF
- | TRBJ1-5 | - | TRBV12-5 | TGTGCTAGTGGTTCCTATAGCAATCAGCCCCAGCATTTT | CASGSYSNQPQHF
TRBD1 | TRBJ1-5 | - | TRBV6-1 | TGTGCCAGCAGTGAATGGACAGGGGTGAGCCAGCCCCAGCATTTT | CASSEWTGVSQPQHF
TRBD2 | TRBJ2-5 | - | TRBV5-1 | TGCGCCAGCAGCTTGGATTCGGGGAGGGGATACCAAGAGACCCAGTACTTC | CASSLDSGRGYQETQYF
- | TRBJ2-2 | once | TRBV9 | TGTGCCAGCAGCGTAGGGCCCCGCGGGTATACCGGGGAGCTGTTTTTT | CASSVGPRGYTGELFF
TRBD1 | TRBJ2-7 | few | TRBV4-3 | TGCGCCAGCAGTCTCAATACGAGGGGACAGGGCTCCTACGAGCAGTACTTC | CASSLNTRGQGSYEQYF
TRBD1 | TRBJ1-1 | - | TRBV5-1 | TGCGCCAGCAGCCCGGACAGGAAGAGGGAAGCTTTCTTT | CASSPDRKREAFF
- | TRBJ2-7 | - | TRBV5-1 | TGCGCCAGCAGCTTACGGACAGCCTACGAGCAGTACTTC | CASSLRTAYEQYF
- | TRBJ2-5 | - | TRBV18 | TGTGCCAGCTCACTCCCCCCGGGGGAGAGGGGAGAGACCCAGTACTTC | CASSLPPGERGETQYF